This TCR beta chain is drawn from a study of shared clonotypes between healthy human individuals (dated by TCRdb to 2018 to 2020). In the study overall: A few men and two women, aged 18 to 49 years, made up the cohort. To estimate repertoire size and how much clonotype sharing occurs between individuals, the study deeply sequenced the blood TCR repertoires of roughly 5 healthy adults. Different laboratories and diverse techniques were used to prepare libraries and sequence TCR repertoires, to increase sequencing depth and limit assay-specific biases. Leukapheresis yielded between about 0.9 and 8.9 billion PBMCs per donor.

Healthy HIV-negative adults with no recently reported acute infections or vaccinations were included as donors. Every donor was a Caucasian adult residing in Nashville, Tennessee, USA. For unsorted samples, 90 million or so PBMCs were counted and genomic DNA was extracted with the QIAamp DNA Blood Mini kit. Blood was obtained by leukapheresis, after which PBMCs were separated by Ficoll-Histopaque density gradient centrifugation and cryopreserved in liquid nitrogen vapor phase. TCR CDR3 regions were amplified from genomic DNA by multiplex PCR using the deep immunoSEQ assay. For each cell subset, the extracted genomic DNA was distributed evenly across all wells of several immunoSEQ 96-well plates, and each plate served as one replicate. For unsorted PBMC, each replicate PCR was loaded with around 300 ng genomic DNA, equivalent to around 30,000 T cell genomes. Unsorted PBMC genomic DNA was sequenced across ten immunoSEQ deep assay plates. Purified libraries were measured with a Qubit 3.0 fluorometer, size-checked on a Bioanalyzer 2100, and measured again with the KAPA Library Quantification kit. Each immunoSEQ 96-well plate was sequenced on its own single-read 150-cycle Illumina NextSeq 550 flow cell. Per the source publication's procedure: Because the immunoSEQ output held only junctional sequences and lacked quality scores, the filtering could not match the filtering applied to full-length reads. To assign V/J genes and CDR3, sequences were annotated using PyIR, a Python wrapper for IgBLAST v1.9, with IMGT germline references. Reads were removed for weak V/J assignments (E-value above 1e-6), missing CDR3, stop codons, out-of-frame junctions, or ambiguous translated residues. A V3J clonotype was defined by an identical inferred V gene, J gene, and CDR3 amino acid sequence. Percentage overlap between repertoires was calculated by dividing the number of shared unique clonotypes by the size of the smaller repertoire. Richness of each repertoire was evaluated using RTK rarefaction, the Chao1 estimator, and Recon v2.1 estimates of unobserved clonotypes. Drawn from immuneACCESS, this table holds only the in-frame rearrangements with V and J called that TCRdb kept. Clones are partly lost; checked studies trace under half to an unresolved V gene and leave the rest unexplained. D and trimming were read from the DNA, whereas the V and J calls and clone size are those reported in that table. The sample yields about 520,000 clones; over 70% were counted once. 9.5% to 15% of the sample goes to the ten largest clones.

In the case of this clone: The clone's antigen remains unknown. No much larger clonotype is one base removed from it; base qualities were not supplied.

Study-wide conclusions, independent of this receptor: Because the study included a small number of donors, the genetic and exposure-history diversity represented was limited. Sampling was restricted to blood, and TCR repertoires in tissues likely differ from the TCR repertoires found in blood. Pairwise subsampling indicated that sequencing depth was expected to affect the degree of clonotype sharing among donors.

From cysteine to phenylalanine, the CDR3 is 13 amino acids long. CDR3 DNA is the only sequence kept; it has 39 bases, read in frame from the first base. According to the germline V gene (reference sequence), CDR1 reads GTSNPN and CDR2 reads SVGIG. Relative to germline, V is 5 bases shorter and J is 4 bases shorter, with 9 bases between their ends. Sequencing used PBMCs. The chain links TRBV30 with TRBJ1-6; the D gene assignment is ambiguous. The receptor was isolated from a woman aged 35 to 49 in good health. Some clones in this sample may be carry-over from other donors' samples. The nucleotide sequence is TGTGCCTGGGGCCGGGAATATAATTCACCCCTCCACTTT. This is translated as CAWGREYNSPLHF. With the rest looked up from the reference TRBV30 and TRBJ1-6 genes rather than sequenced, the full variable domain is SQTIHQWPATLVQPVGSPLSLECTVEGTSNPNLYWYRQAAGRGLQLLFYSVGIGQISSEVPQNLSASRPQDRQFILSSKKLLLSDSGFYLCAWGREYNSPLHFGNGTRLTVT.